These 12 T cell receptor beta chains share one sample of origin, sequenced in a study of blood T cell repertoires in COVID-19. Measured with immunoSEQ multiplex PCR; TCRdb has only the in-frame clones, and not every one. The sample contains roughly 210,000 clones, roughly 91% of which appear only once. Sequencing input: PBMCs or T cells enriched from blood (not recorded which). The source of these receptors is a man younger than 45 in a cohort exposed to, infected with or recovered from COVID-19 (not recorded which).

The J gene is TRBJ1-6, the V gene TRBV6-5; 7 nucleotides agree with TRBD1. The CDR3 is 15 residues long. The V gene's germline CDR1 is MNHEY and CDR2 SVGAGI. Trimming removed 8 bases from V and 9 bases from J; junction bases left unmatched: 13. The CDR3 region has the DNA TGTGCCAGCCGACAGGGCGACCGAATAGGTTCACCCCTCCACTTT. Translation: CASRQGDRIGSPLHF.

This clone was observed a single time. One junction end disagrees with the germline gene, perhaps due to a read error. V is TRBV13 and J is TRBJ1-3; D might be TRBD1 (6 bases). CDR1 is PRHDT, CDR2 FYEKMQ, per germline (reference sequence). CDR3 length: 14 residues. DNA of the CDR3: TGTGCCAGCAGCTTAAATGGCAGGGGAAACGCCATATATTTT. This sequence encodes CASSLNGRGNAIYF.

The CDR3 DNA is TGTGCCAGTAGTAGACCGGGACAGTACAATGAGCAGTTCTTC. Its protein product is CASSRPGQYNEQFF. The genes are TRBV19 and TRBJ2-1; TRBD1 aligns across 7 bases. The germline CDR1 and CDR2 sequences are LNHDA and SQIVND (reference sequence). Trimming removed 4 bases from V and 4 bases from J; junction bases left unmatched: 4. The CDR3 is made up of 14 amino acids.

The chain has TRBV5-1 and TRBJ2-7; 9 bases map to TRBD1. Germline V CDR1 and CDR2: SGHRS, YFSETQ. The CDR3 is 13 residues long. V was pared by 8 bases and J by 5 bases, with 8 bases of the junction left unmatched. This chain's CDR3 is CASQVTGGHEQYF. Here the CDR3 DNA reads TGCGCCAGTCAAGTTACAGGGGGCCACGAGCAGTACTTC.

The chain couples TRBV11-3 to TRBJ2-1; 11 nucleotides line up with TRBD2. In germline, CDR1 is SGHNT, CDR2 YENEEA. V was clipped by 1 base and J by 2 bases; unmatched bases: 4. This CDR3 contains 17 residues. CDR3 loop: CASSLGVAGGTYNEQFF. The CDR3 nucleotides are TGTGCCAGCAGCTTAGGCGTAGCGGGAGGGACCTACAATGAGCAGTTCTTC.

The chain uses TRBV4-2 and TRBJ2-1; 8 bases line up with TRBD2. There are 16 residues in the CDR3. Germline loops: CDR1 LGHNA, CDR2 YNFKEQ. Trimming at V came to 5 bases and at J to 0 bases, leaving 6 bases not matched to a gene. In DNA, the CDR3 is TGTGCCAGCAGCTCCGGCGGGACTAGCTCCTACAATGAGCAGTTCTTC. Translating it yields CASSSGGTSSYNEQFF.

The rearrangement joins TRBV6-2 or TRBV6-3 to TRBJ2-1; 7 bases match TRBD2. V shed 6 bases, J shed 8 bases, and the junction held 16 bases outside the gene matches. Germline V lookup: CDR1 MNHEY, CDR2 SVGEGT. The CDR3 has 16 amino acids. The CDR3 is CASSRHRQTSRDEQFF. The CDR3 DNA is TGTGCCAGCAGCCGCCATCGTCAGACTAGCAGGGATGAGCAGTTCTTC.

This clone was detected ten times or more. This chain connects TRBV27 to TRBJ2-4; D might be TRBD2 (6 bases). V was pared by 5 bases and J by 8 bases, with 16 bases between. Germline V CDR1 and CDR2: MNHEY, SMNVEV (reference sequence). The CDR3 runs 14 residues. As DNA, the CDR3 is TGTGCCAGCAGTCCAAGGACTATTCTAGACATTCAGTACTTC. This gives the protein CASSPRTILDIQYF.

This clone was counted a single time. This rearrangement joins TRBV19 to TRBJ1-1, with 7 nucleotides matching TRBD1. CDR1 and CDR2 (germline): LNHDA, SQIVND (reference sequence). The CDR3 sequence is 14 residues long. V trimming: 11 bases; J trimming: 3 bases; junction bases outside the gene matches: 12. The CDR3 DNA is TGTGCCTCAACCCGACAGGGTAGGGACACTGAAGCTTTCTTT. Amino acid sequence: CASTRQGRDTEAFF.

This chain joins TRBV5-4 and TRBJ2-7, with no clear D. V lost 5 bases to trimming and J lost 5 bases, with 14 bases between them. Germline assignment: CDR1 SGHNT and CDR2 YYREEE (reference sequence). This CDR3 comprises 13 residues. The CDR3 is CASRSGVKDEQYF. The CDR3 coding sequence is TGTGCCAGCAGGTCTGGAGTTAAGGACGAGCAGTACTTC.

The genes are TRBV6-5 and TRBJ1-2; D may be TRBD1 (5 bases). Per the germline V gene, CDR1 is MNHEY and CDR2 is SVGAGI. Trimming took 4 bases from V and 2 from J, leaving 11 bases between them. This CDR3 is 14 amino acids long. For the CDR3, the DNA is TGTGCCAGCAGTTCAGTGGGGGGAAACTATGGCTACACCTTC. Encoded protein: CASSSVGGNYGYTF.

The chain recombines TRBV3-1 (or the pseudogene TRBV3-2) with TRBJ1-1; D uncertain. The germline gives CDR1 LGHDT, CDR2 YNNKEL (reference sequence). CDR3 length: 12 amino acids. V was shortened by 1 base and J by 5 bases, with 5 bases between the two germline ends. CDR3 in DNA: TGTGCCAGCAGCCAAGTTCGGACTGAAGCTTTCTTT. It is translated as CASSQVRTEAFF.